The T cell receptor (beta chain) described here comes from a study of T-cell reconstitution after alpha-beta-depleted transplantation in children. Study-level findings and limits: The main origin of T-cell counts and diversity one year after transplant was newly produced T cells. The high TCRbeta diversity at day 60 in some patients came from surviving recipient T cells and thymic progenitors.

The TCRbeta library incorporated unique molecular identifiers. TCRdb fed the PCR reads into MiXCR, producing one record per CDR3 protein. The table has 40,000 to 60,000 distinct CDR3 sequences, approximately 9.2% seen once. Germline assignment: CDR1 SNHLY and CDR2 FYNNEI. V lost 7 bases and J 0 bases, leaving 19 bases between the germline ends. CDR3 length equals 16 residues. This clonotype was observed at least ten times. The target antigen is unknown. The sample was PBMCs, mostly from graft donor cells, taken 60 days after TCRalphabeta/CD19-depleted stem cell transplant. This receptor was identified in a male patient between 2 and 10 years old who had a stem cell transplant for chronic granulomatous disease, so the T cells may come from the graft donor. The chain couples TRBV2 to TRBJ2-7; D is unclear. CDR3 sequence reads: CASKDRVSGASYEQYF. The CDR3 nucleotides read TGTGCCAGCAAGGACCGAGTGTCGGGCGCCTCCTACGAGCAGTACTTC.